This is a list of T cell receptor beta chains from one sample in a study of T cells after yellow fever vaccination. Each CDR3 protein is one row after TCRdb ran MiXCR on the 5' RACE reads. Here the sample spans fewer than 500,000 distinct CDR3 sequences, about 19% being singletons. The input for sequencing was PBMCs, taken before the yellow fever booster vaccination. The receptors derive from a man between 18 and 35 years old who received the YFV17D yellow fever vaccine. CDR3s include the opening cysteine and the closing phenylalanine or tryptophan. A D gene is named only where the DNA matches it firmly. Rows give clone size only sometimes, using once, few, many, or a class for an expanded clone.

>.|TRBV6-5|TRBJ2-7|.
TGTGCCAGCAGTTACTCGGGTTCTGAAACCTACGAGCAGTACTTC
CASSYSGSETYEQYF
>.|TRBV7-8|TRBJ2-5|.
TGTGCCAGCAGCTTAGCTAAGTGGGAGACCCAGTACTTC
CASSLAKWETQYF
>.|TRBV4-3|TRBJ1-2|.
TGCGCCAGCAGTCCCCCCGAAGTTACAGGACGCGGCTACACCTTC
CASSPPEVTGRGYTF
>.|TRBV12-3/TRBV12-4|TRBJ2-2|.
TGTGCCTGGGAGGAGGGCACCGGGGAGCTGTTTTTT
CAWEEGTGELFF
>.|TRBV7-7|TRBJ2-2|TRBD1
TGTGCCAGCAGCTCCAGGGCAGGGGGCAGTACCGGGGAGCTGTTTTTT
CASSSRAGGSTGELFF
>.|TRBV3-1|TRBJ2-5|TRBD2
TGTGCCAGCAGCCCCTACTCAGCGGGGACCCAAGAGACCCAGTACTTC
CASSPYSAGTQETQYF
>.|TRBV4-1|TRBJ1-2|TRBD1
TGCGCCAGCAGCCAAGATCCGGGACAGGGGATTAGCTACACCTTC
CASSQDPGQGISYTF
>many|TRBV4-2|TRBJ2-6|TRBD1
TGTGCCAGCAGCCAAGATCGGGACAGCTCTGGGGCCAACGTCCTGACTTTC
CASSQDRDSSGANVLTF
>many|TRBV2|TRBJ2-7|.
TGTGCCAGCAGTCTCCGACAGGCCGACGAGCAGTACTTC
CASSLRQADEQYF
>few|TRBV12-3/TRBV12-4|TRBJ1-6|.
TGTGCCAGCAGTCCCCCCTTTTCACCCCTCCACTTT
CASSPPFSPLHF
>few|TRBV3-1|TRBJ1-2|.
TGTGCCAGCAGCCGATCGGGGGATATCTACGATGGCTACACCTTC
CASSRSGDIYDGYTF
>few|TRBV7-6|TRBJ2-5|.
TGTGCCAGCAGCCCGTTTAGGCAGGGCGGAGAGACCCAGTACTTC
CASSPFRQGGETQYF
>few|TRBV11-2|TRBJ2-1|.
TGTGCCAGCAGCTTAGATCCACGGGTTCGTGGCTACAATGAGCAGTTCTTC
CASSLDPRVRGYNEQFF